This T cell receptor (beta chain) was sequenced in a study of OX40 agonist ivuxolimab in advanced cancers. Study outcomes and limitations: In the 0.1 to 3.0 mg/kg range, CD4+ and CD8+ blood T cells had expanded clonally by week 6.

Comment on this clone: Its specificity is unknown.

Autoimmune disease history or systemic immunosuppression led to patient exclusion. The CDR3 is made up of 10 amino acids. V lost 2 bases, J lost 11 bases, and 9 bases lay in between. The germline V gene encodes CDR1 GTSNPN and CDR2 SVGIG (reference sequence). Profiling relied on immunoSEQ multiplex PCR, and the TCRdb table lists in-frame clones only, not all of them. The sample lists about 79,000 clones, about nine tenths seen once, with more than 5.5% in the top ten. The chain employs TRBV30 and TRBJ1-1; D gene uncertain. The specimen comprised CD4+ or CD8+ T cells sorted from blood, sampled in a trial of the OX40 agonist ivuxolimab. This TCR was sampled from an adult with an advanced solid tumor such as melanoma, head and neck, liver or kidney cancer. DNA for the CDR3: TGTGCCTGGAGTCCTCATCAGGCTTTCTTT. This sequence encodes CAWSPHQAFF.